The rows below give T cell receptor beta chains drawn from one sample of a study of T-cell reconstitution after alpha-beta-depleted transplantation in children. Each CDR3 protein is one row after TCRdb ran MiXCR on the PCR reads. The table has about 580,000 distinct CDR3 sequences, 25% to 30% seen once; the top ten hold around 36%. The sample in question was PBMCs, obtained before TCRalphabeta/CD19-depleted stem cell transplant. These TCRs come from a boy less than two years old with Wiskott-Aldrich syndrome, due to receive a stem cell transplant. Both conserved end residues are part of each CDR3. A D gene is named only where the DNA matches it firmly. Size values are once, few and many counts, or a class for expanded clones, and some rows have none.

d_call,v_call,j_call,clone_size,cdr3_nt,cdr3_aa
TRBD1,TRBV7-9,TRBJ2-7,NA,TGTGCCAGCAGCCGTGACAGGGGTGAAACCTACGAGCAGTACTTC,CASSRDRGETYEQYF
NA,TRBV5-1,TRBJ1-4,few,TGCGCCAGCAGCCCTTATGCAACTAATGAAAAACTGTTTTTT,CASSPYATNEKLFF
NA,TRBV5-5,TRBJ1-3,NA,TGTGCCAGCAGCTCGCTGGGGGACTTATCTGGAAACACCATATATTTT,CASSSLGDLSGNTIYF
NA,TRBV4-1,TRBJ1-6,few,TGCGCCAGCAGCCACGTCCCCAAAGCGGCGGGTAATTCACCCCTCCACTTT,CASSHVPKAAGNSPLHF
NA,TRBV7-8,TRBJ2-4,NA,TGTGCCAGCAGCGTCGATGCGGCCAAAAACATTCAGTACTTC,CASSVDAAKNIQYF
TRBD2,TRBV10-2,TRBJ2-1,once,TGCGCCAGCAGTGAGGGCGGACTAGCGGGAGGGGGTGGGGGTTACAATGAGCAGTTCTTC,CASSEGGLAGGGGGYNEQFF
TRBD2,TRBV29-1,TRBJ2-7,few,TGCAGCGTTGAAGTGGAAACTAGCGGGAGGCCCTCGACCTCCTACGAGCAGTACTTC,CSVEVETSGRPSTSYEQYF
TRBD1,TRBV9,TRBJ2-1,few,TGTGCCAGCAGCAGACGCACGGGACAGGGTGGAGGTTACAATGAGCAGTTCTTC,CASSRRTGQGGGYNEQFF
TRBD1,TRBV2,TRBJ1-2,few,TGTGCCAGCAGTCAGGACAGGTCCCGCGGCTACACCTTC,CASSQDRSRGYTF
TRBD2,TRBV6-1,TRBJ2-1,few,TGTGCCAGCAGCCCTAGCGGGAGGCAACCCTACAATGAGCAGTTCTTC,CASSPSGRQPYNEQFF
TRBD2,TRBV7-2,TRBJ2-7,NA,TGTGCCAGCAGACTAGAGGGGACTAGCCTCTACGAGCAGTACTTC,CASRLEGTSLYEQYF
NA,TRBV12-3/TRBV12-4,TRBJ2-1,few,TGTGCCAGCAGGAAAAGGGTCAATGAGCAGTTCTTC,CASRKRVNEQFF
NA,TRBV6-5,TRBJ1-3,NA,TGTGCCAGCAGTTACTCGGGTCCCCCTGGAAACACCATATATTTT,CASSYSGPPGNTIYF
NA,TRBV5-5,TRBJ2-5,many,TGTGCCAGCAGCTCCGCGCTGGAGACCCAGTACTTC,CASSSALETQYF
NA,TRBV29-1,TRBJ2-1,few,TGCAGCGTTGAAGATCCCTACGGCGGCGATGAGCAGTTCTTC,CSVEDPYGGDEQFF